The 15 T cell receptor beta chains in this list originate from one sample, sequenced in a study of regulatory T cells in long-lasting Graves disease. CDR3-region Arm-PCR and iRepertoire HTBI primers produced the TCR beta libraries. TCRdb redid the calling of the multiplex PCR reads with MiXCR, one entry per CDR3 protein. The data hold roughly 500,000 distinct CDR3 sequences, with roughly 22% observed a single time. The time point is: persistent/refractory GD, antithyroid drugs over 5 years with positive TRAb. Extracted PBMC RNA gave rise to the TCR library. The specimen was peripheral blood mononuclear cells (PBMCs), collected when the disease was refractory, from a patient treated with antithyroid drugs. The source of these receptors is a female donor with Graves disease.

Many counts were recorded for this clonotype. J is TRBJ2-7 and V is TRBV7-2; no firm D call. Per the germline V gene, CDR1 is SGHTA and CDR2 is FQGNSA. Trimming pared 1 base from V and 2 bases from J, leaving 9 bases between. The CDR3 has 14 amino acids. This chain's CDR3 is CASSLVEAAYEQYF. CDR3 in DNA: TGTGCCAGCAGCTTAGTCGAAGCTGCCTACGAGCAGTACTTC. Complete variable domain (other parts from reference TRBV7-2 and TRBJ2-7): GAGVSQSPSNKVTEKGKDVELRCDPISGHTALYWYRQSLGQGLEFLIYFQGNSAPDKSGLPSDRFSAERTGGSVSTLTIQRTQQEDSAVYLCASSLVEAAYEQYFGPGTRLTVT.

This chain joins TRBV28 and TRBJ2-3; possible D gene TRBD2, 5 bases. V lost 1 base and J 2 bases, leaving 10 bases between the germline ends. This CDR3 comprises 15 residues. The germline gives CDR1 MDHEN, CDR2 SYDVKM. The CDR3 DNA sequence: TGTGCCAGCAGTTTATCCGGACTGCTCACAGATACGCAGTATTTT. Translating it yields CASSLSGLLTDTQYF.

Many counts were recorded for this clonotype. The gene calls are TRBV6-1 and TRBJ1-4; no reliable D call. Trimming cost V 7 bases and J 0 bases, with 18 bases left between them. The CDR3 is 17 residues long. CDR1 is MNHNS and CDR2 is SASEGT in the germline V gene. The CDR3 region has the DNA TGTGCCAGCAAGGAGGGCGGCTTTTCAGCAACTAATGAAAAACTGTTTTTT. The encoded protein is CASKEGGFSATNEKLFF.

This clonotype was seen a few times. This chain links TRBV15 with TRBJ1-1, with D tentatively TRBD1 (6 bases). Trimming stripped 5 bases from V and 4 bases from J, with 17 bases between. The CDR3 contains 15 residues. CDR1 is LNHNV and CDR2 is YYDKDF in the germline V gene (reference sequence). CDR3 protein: CATSRTSTGFTEAFF. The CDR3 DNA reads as TGTGCCACCAGCCGAACTAGTACAGGGTTCACTGAAGCTTTCTTT.

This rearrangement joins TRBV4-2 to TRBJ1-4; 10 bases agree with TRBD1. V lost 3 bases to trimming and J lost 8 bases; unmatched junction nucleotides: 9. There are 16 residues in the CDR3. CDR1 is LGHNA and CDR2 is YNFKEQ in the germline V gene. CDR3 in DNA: TGTGCCAGCAGCCAGTTCTCCGGGACAGGGGACGAAAAACTGTTTTTT. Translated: CASSQFSGTGDEKLFF.

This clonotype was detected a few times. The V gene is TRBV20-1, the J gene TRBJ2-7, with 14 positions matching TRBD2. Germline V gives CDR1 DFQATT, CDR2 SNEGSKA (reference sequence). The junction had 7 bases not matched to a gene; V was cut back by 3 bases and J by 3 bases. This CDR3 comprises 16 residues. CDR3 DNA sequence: TGCAGTGCTAGGACTAGCGGGGGGGCAAAAGTCTACGAGCAGTACTTC. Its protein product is CSARTSGGAKVYEQYF.

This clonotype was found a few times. The CDR3, as DNA: TGTGCCAGCTCAGGGGGGGACCTCGGGAACTACGAGCAGTACTTC. This sequence encodes CASSGGDLGNYEQYF. The chain uses TRBV7-9 and TRBJ2-7; TRBD1 or TRBD2 may be the D gene (7 bases each). The V and J ends lost 8 bases and 3 bases respectively, with 20 bases between them. Germline lookup yields CDR1 SEHNR and CDR2 FQNEAQ (reference sequence). This CDR3 is 15 amino acids long.

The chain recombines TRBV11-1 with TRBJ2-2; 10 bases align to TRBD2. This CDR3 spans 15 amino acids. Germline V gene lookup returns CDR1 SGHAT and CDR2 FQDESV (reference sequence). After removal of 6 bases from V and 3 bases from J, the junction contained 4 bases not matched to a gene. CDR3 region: CASRPGTSDTGELFF. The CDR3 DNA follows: TGTGCCAGCAGACCCGGGACTAGCGACACCGGGGAGCTGTTTTTT.

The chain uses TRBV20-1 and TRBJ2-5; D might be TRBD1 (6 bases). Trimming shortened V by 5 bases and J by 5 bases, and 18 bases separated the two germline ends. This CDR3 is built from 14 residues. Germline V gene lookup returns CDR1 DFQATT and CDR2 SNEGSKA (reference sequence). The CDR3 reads CSARLDSNRETQYF. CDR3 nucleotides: TGCAGTGCTCGGTTGGACAGCAACCGCGAGACCCAGTACTTC.

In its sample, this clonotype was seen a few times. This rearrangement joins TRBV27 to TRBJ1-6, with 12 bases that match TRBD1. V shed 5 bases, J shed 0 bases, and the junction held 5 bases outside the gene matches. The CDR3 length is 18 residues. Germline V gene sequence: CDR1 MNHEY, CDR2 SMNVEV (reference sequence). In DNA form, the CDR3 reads TGTGCCAGCAGTAAAGGGACAGGGGGCGCCTCCTATAATTCACCCCTCCACTTT. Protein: CASSKGTGGASYNSPLHF.

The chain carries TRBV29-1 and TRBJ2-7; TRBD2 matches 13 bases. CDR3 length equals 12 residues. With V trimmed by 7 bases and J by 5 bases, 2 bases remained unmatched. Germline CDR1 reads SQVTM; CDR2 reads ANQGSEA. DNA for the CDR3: TGCAGCGCACTAGCGGGAGGGCACGAGCAGTACTTC. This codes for CSALAGGHEQYF.

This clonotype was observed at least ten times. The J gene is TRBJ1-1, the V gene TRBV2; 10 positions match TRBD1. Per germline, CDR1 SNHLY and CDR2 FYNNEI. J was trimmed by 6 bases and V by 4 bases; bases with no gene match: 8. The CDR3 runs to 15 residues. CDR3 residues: CASSGQGADLAEAFF. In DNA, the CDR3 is TGTGCCAGCAGTGGACAGGGGGCGGACTTGGCTGAAGCTTTCTTT.

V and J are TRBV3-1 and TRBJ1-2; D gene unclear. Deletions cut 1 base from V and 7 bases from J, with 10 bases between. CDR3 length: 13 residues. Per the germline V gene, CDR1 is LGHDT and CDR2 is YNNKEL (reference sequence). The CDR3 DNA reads TGTGCCAGCAGCCAAGCCCAATTGGGTGGCTACACCTTC. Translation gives CASSQAQLGGYTF.

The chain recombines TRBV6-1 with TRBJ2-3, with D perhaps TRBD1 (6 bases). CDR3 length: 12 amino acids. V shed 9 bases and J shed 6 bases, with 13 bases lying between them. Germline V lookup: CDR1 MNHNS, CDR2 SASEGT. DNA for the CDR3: TGTGCCAGTAGGACAGCCGGGGATACGCAGTATTTT. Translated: CASRTAGDTQYF.

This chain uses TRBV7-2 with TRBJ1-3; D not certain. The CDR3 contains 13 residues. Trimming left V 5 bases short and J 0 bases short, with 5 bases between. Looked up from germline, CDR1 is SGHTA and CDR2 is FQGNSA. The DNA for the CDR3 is TGTGCCAGCAGCACGAGCTCTGGAAACACCATATATTTT. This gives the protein CASSTSSGNTIYF.